Listed below are T cell receptor beta chains from one sample, sequenced in a study of OX40 agonist ivuxolimab in advanced cancers. Assay used: immunoSEQ multiplex PCR; TCRdb lists only in-frame clones, some missing. The sample consists of fewer than 95,000 clones, around nine tenths of them appearing once. The sequencing here drew on CD4+ or CD8+ T cells sorted from blood, taken in a trial of the OX40 agonist ivuxolimab. These receptors came from an adult with an advanced solid tumor such as melanoma, head and neck, liver or kidney cancer. CDR3s include the opening cysteine and the closing phenylalanine or tryptophan. A D gene is named only where the DNA matches it firmly. Not every row has a clone size; where given, it reads once, few, many or a size class.

D: TRBD2; size: NA; J: TRBJ2-1; V: TRBV4-1; DNA: TGCGCCAGCAGCCAAGTGGGCGGGGGGTCAAACAATGAGCAGTTCTTC; CDR3: CASSQVGGGSNNEQFF
D: NA; size: once; J: TRBJ2-7; V: TRBV19; DNA: TGTGCCAGTAGTATACAGGCCCAGGGGACCTACGAGCAGTACTTC; CDR3: CASSIQAQGTYEQYF
D: NA; size: NA; J: TRBJ2-7; V: TRBV20-1; DNA: TGCAGTGGAGGGGGAGACTACGAGCAGTACTTC; CDR3: CSGGGDYEQYF
D: NA; size: NA; J: TRBJ2-3; V: TRBV5-1; DNA: TGCGCCAGCAGCCGAACACTAGCCGCAGATACGCAGTATTTT; CDR3: CASSRTLAADTQYF
D: NA; size: NA; J: TRBJ2-7; V: TRBV28; DNA: TGTGCCAGCAGTTTACCCCAGGGGCGCACCTACGAGCAGTACTTC; CDR3: CASSLPQGRTYEQYF
D: TRBD2; size: NA; J: TRBJ2-1; V: TRBV11-3; DNA: TGTGCCAGCAGCTTAGTTGCCGGCGGGAGGGCCCATGAGCAGTTCTTC; CDR3: CASSLVAGGRAHEQFF
D: TRBD1; size: NA; J: TRBJ1-5; V: TRBV7-3; DNA: TGTGCCAGCAGCCATAAGGGACAGGCTAGGCAGCCCCAGCATTTT; CDR3: CASSHKGQARQPQHF
D: TRBD1; size: NA; J: TRBJ1-2; V: TRBV5-8; DNA: TGTGCCAGCAGCTTAATGGGACAGGGGGCGGTACGAGAGGGCTACACCTTC; CDR3: CASSLMGQGAVREGYTF
D: NA; size: NA; J: TRBJ2-1; V: TRBV7-9; DNA: TGTGCCAGCAGCTCGGATACGGGGAGAAAAGAGCAGTTCTTC; CDR3: CASSSDTGRKEQFF
D: NA; size: NA; J: TRBJ2-2; V: TRBV5-1; DNA: TGCGCCAGCAGCTTAGGTCCCACCGGGGAGCTGTTTTTT; CDR3: CASSLGPTGELFF
D: NA; size: NA; J: TRBJ2-7; V: TRBV7-9; DNA: TGTGCCATCGGGACGCGAAGCTACGAGCAGTACTTC; CDR3: CAIGTRSYEQYF
D: TRBD2; size: NA; J: TRBJ2-1; V: TRBV5-4; DNA: TGTGCCAGCAGCCCCGGACTAGCCCTAAGCTCCTACAATGAGCAGTTCTTC; CDR3: CASSPGLALSSYNEQFF
D: TRBD2; size: NA; J: TRBJ2-1; V: TRBV28; DNA: TGTGCCAGCAAAACGGGGGGCTCCTACAATGAGCAGTTCTTC; CDR3: CASKTGGSYNEQFF
D: TRBD1; size: NA; J: TRBJ1-3; V: TRBV5-1; DNA: TGCGCCAGCAGCCCTACCCTTAGGGACAGGGTCTCTGGAAACACCATATATTTT; CDR3: CASSPTLRDRVSGNTIYF
D: NA; size: NA; J: TRBJ1-1; V: TRBV18; DNA: TGTGCCAGCTCACCGGGGTTGGCGAACACTGAAGCTTTCTTT; CDR3: CASSPGLANTEAFF
D: TRBD2; size: NA; J: TRBJ2-3; V: TRBV11-2; DNA: TGTGCCAGCAGTTCGAGACTAGCGGCTAGCACAGATACGCAGTATTTT; CDR3: CASSSRLAASTDTQYF
D: TRBD2; size: NA; J: TRBJ2-5; V: TRBV2; DNA: TGTGCCAGCACCCTAGCGGGTCTTCCACAAGAGACCCAGTACTTC; CDR3: CASTLAGLPQETQYF
D: TRBD1; size: NA; J: TRBJ1-1; V: TRBV11-3; DNA: TGTGCCAGCAGCCCACAGGGGTATCCTCGAAGGAACACTGAAGCTTTCTTT; CDR3: CASSPQGYPRRNTEAFF
D: NA; size: NA; J: TRBJ2-7; V: TRBV15; DNA: TGTGCCACCAGCAGAGGCGGAACAGGCTACGAGCAGTACTTC; CDR3: CATSRGGTGYEQYF
D: NA; size: NA; J: TRBJ1-3; V: TRBV19; DNA: TGTGCCAGTAGTGCCGGGACCCGTGGAGGAAACACCATATATTTT; CDR3: CASSAGTRGGNTIYF
D: NA; size: NA; J: TRBJ2-7; V: TRBV6-1; DNA: TGTGCCAGCAATCGGGGGATACTTTACGAGCAGTACTTC; CDR3: CASNRGILYEQYF
D: NA; size: NA; J: TRBJ1-1; V: TRBV7-2; DNA: TGTGCCAGCAGCTTAGTATACAGGATTCAGCACACTGAAGCTTTCTTT; CDR3: CASSLVYRIQHTEAFF
D: TRBD1; size: NA; J: TRBJ2-1; V: TRBV7-2; DNA: TGTGCCAGCAGCCTGGACAGGGCCAGCTCCTACAATGAGCAGTTCTTC; CDR3: CASSLDRASSYNEQFF
D: NA; size: NA; J: TRBJ1-6; V: TRBV19; DNA: TGTGCCAGTAGTATGGAGGGGACCGGTCCACCCCTCCACTTT; CDR3: CASSMEGTGPPLHF
D: TRBD2; size: NA; J: TRBJ2-7; V: TRBV10-3; DNA: TGTGCCATCAGTGAGTCGACCGGGACTAGCGGGGTTTACGAGCAGTACTTC; CDR3: CAISESTGTSGVYEQYF
D: NA; size: NA; J: TRBJ2-7; V: TRBV30; DNA: TGTGCCTGGAAATTACAGGGTATCGCCTACGAGCAGTACTTC; CDR3: CAWKLQGIAYEQYF
D: NA; size: NA; J: TRBJ1-4; V: TRBV29-1; DNA: TGCAGCGTTGGAGGCCTCGACGAAAAACTGTTTTTT; CDR3: CSVGGLDEKLFF
D: NA; size: NA; J: TRBJ1-6; V: TRBV30; DNA: TGTGCCTGGAGTGTCAGGGTGGATAATTCACCCCTCCACTTT; CDR3: CAWSVRVDNSPLHF
D: TRBD1; size: NA; J: TRBJ1-2; V: TRBV19; DNA: TGTGCCAGTAGTACAAGACAGGGGAACTATGGCTACACCTTC; CDR3: CASSTRQGNYGYTF
D: TRBD1; size: NA; J: TRBJ1-2; V: TRBV7-2; DNA: TGTGCCAGCAGCTTGACAGGGGAAGGGTATGGCTACACCTTC; CDR3: CASSLTGEGYGYTF
D: NA; size: NA; J: TRBJ1-3; V: TRBV6-1; DNA: TGTGCCAGCAGTGAGGGGGCAGGCTCTGGAAACACCATATATTTT; CDR3: CASSEGAGSGNTIYF
D: NA; size: NA; J: TRBJ1-3; V: TRBV9; DNA: TGTGCCAGCAGCGTAACTCCCACGACAGCCTCTGGAAACACCATATATTTT; CDR3: CASSVTPTTASGNTIYF
D: TRBD2; size: once; J: TRBJ2-1; V: TRBV19; DNA: TGTGCCAGTAGCCCCCCTCTAGCGGGGGCCTCCTACAATGAGCAGTTCTTC; CDR3: CASSPPLAGASYNEQFF
D: NA; size: few; J: TRBJ1-6; V: TRBV6-1; DNA: TGTGCCAGCAGTGAGGCCCCTGACTGGGATTCACCCCTCCACTTT; CDR3: CASSEAPDWDSPLHF
D: TRBD2; size: NA; J: TRBJ2-7; V: TRBV7-9; DNA: TGTGCCAGCAGCTTAGGGGCGGGAGTGGACGAGCAGTACTTC; CDR3: CASSLGAGVDEQYF
D: NA; size: NA; J: TRBJ2-7; V: TRBV9; DNA: TGTGCCAGCAGCCCGGGACTTTCCTACGAGCAGTACTTC; CDR3: CASSPGLSYEQYF
D: NA; size: NA; J: TRBJ2-1; V: TRBV27; DNA: TGTGCCAGCAAGAAGGGTCCTAAGGTTGGTGAGCAGTTCTTC; CDR3: CASKKGPKVGEQFF
D: NA; size: NA; J: TRBJ2-7; V: TRBV5-1; DNA: TGCGCCAGCAGCTTGTGGTCAGGTCTTGGGTACGAGCAGTACTTC; CDR3: CASSLWSGLGYEQYF